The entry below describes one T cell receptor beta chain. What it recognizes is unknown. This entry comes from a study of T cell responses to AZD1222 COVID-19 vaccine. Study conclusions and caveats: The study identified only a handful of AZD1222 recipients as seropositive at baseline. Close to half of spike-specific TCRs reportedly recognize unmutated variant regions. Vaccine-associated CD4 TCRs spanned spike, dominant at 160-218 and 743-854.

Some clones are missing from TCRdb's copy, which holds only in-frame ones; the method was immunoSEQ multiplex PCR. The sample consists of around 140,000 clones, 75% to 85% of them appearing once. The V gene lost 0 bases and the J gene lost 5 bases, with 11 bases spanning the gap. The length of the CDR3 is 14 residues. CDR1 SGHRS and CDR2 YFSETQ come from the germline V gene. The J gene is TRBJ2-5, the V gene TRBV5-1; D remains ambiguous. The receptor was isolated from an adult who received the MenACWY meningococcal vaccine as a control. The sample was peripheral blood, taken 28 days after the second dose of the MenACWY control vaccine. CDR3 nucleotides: TGCGCCAGCAGCTTGGTAGGTTCCGAGGAGACCCAGTACTTC. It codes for CASSLVGSEETQYF.